This T cell receptor (beta chain) was sequenced in a study of preoperative IRX-2 immunotherapy in early breast cancer. Profiled with immunoSEQ multiplex PCR; TCRdb holds only in-frame clones, not every one. The profile shows under 15,000 clones, around 90% of them singletons. Stated treatment: preoperative locoregional IRX-2 cytokine immunotherapy. Patients received preoperative, locoregional IRX-2 cytokine immunotherapy in a phase Ib study. The CDR3 sequence is 15 residues long. The V segment lost 4 bases and the J segment 2 bases; nucleotides outside the gene matches: 6. In germline, CDR1 is SGHNT, CDR2 YYREEE (reference sequence).

The J gene is TRBJ2-1, the V gene TRBV5-4, with 7 nucleotides matching TRBD1. Sampling was done from a patient treated with IRX-2 immunotherapy. This TCR derives from a human donor with breast cancer. The CDR3 here is CASSQDRLPYNEQFF. In nucleotides, the CDR3 is TGTGCCAGCAGCCAGGACAGGCTACCCTACAATGAGCAGTTCTTC.